These 23 T cell receptor beta chains were sequenced from one sample in a study of technical replicates of blood from several donors. Libraries were prepared by immunoSEQ multiplex PCR; TCRdb keeps only in-frame clonotypes and omits some of them. The sample shows fewer than 75,000 clones, just over 90% of them seen only once. Sequencing was performed on T cells isolated from PBMCs. These receptors were collected from a human donor in good health.

V and J are TRBV15 and TRBJ2-7, with TRBD2 as a possible D gene (6 bases). Trimming took 1 base from V and 3 from J, leaving 10 bases between them. From germline, CDR1 is LNHNV and CDR2 YYDKDF (reference sequence). CDR3 length equals 14 residues. CDR3 bases: TGTGCCACCAGCAGAGTTGGGGGACTCTACGAGCAGTACTTC. It specifies CATSRVGGLYEQYF.

J is TRBJ2-3 and V is TRBV7-3; 9 nucleotides match TRBD1. Germline CDR1 reads SGHTA; CDR2 reads FQGTGA. This CDR3 is 14 amino acids long. V lost 7 bases, J lost 2 bases, and 4 bases stayed unmatched. Here the CDR3 DNA reads TGTGCCAGCAAGGGACAGGGAAACACAGATACGCAGTATTTT. It specifies CASKGQGNTDTQYF.

This chain connects TRBV28 to TRBJ1-1, with D unresolved. There are 16 residues in the CDR3. Trimming shortened V by 1 base and J by 0 bases, and 12 bases separated the two germline ends. From germline, CDR1 is MDHEN and CDR2 SYDVKM. The DNA for the CDR3 is TGTGCCAGCAGTTTATCCTCCGTAGTCATGAACACTGAAGCTTTCTTT. Its protein is CASSLSSVVMNTEAFF.

The genes are TRBV11-2 and TRBJ2-1; perhaps TRBD2 as D (5 bases). The CDR3 consists of 17 residues. Germline V lookup: CDR1 SGHAT, CDR2 FQNNGV. Between the trimmed V and J ends, which lost 2 bases and 8 bases, there was a span of 22 bases. CDR3 bases: TGTGCCAGCAGCTTACTCCGGGGAGCCTCCACGATCCATGAGCAGTTCTTC. It encodes CASSLLRGASTIHEQFF.

The V and J genes are TRBV28 and TRBJ2-1, with a possible D match to TRBD1 (6 bases). V lost 3 bases, J lost 3 bases, and 12 bases lay in between. The CDR3 spans 15 residues. CDR1 and CDR2 (germline): MDHEN, SYDVKM. CDR3 amino acids: CASSLTGTIYNEQFF. The CDR3 region has the DNA TGTGCCAGCAGTTTGACAGGAACCATCTACAATGAGCAGTTCTTC.

The rearrangement uses TRBV18 and TRBJ2-7, with 7 nucleotides matching TRBD2. Trimming at V came to 3 bases and at J to 3 bases, leaving 5 bases not matched to a gene. The germline CDR1 and CDR2 sequences are KGHSH and LQKENI. The CDR3 sequence is 14 residues long. The CDR3: CASSPTSRDYEQYF. The CDR3 coding sequence is TGTGCCAGCTCACCGACTAGCCGGGACTACGAGCAGTACTTC.

The chain is built from TRBV4-1 and TRBJ2-5; TRBD1 agrees at 7 bases. This CDR3 has 16 amino acids. Germline V CDR1 and CDR2: MGHRA, YSYEKL. Trimming took 1 base from V and 2 from J; bases not matched to a gene: 7. The CDR3 sequence is CASSQVPDRDQETQYF. In DNA form, the CDR3 reads TGCGCCAGCAGCCAAGTTCCCGACAGGGATCAAGAGACCCAGTACTTC.

The rearrangement links TRBV10-1 to TRBJ1-1; 8 bases align to TRBD1. J gave up 8 bases and V 6 bases, and 8 bases lay outside the gene matches. The CDR3 covers 13 residues. Germline CDR1 is WNHNN and CDR2 is SYGVQD (reference sequence). In DNA form, the CDR3 reads TGCGCCAGCAGCCCAGGGGGCCCGCGGGAAGCTTTCTTT. It encodes CASSPGGPREAFF.

The rearrangement links TRBV6-6 to TRBJ2-7, with D possibly being TRBD2 (5 bases). Trimming took 5 bases from V and 0 from J, leaving 11 bases between them. The germline CDR1 and CDR2 sequences are MNHNY and SVGAGI (reference sequence). The CDR3 runs 14 residues. The CDR3, as DNA: TGTGCCAGCAGTCCGGCGGGCAGCTCCTACGAGCAGTACTTC. Its protein is CASSPAGSSYEQYF.

The chain joins TRBV10-3 to TRBJ2-5; tentatively, D is TRBD2 (6 bases). V dropped 10 bases and J dropped 1 base, with 19 bases sitting between them. CDR3 length equals 15 residues. Germline V gene data show CDR1 as ENHRY and CDR2 as SYGVKD. The CDR3 nucleotides read TGTGCCACCCGAGGTGTTGGACTATTCCAAGAGACCCAGTACTTC. This encodes CATRGVGLFQETQYF.

This rearrangement joins TRBV28 to TRBJ2-7; 15 bases map to TRBD2. The CDR3 is 16 amino acids. Germline assignment: CDR1 MDHEN and CDR2 SYDVKM. Germline trimming cut 6 bases from V and 6 bases from J; bases unmatched to any gene: 9. The CDR3 is CASSIGTSGRFREQYF. CDR3 DNA: TGTGCCAGCAGCATCGGGACTAGCGGGAGGTTCCGCGAGCAGTACTTC. The full variable domain, its missing parts supplied by reference TRBV28 and TRBJ2-7, is DVKVTQSSRYLVKRTGEKVFLECVQDMDHENMFWYRQDPGLGLRLIYFSYDVKMKEKGDIPEGYSVSREKKERFSLILESASTNQTSMYLCASSIGTSGRFREQYFGPGTRLTVT.

This rearrangement joins TRBV27 to TRBJ2-7, with 10 bases fitting TRBD2. V lost 2 bases and J lost 3; bases outside the gene matches: 4. The CDR3 runs 15 residues. The germline V gene has CDR1 MNHEY and CDR2 SMNVEV (reference sequence). DNA of the CDR3: TGTGCCAGCAGTTTAATAGCGGGGGGCCTCTACGAGCAGTACTTC. Protein product: CASSLIAGGLYEQYF.

The chain uses TRBV2 and TRBJ2-5; D unclear. CDR3 length: 13 amino acids. Germline values: CDR1 SNHLY, CDR2 FYNNEI. The germline V and J ends were trimmed by 4 bases and 0 bases, with 6 bases remaining between them. This CDR3 is CASSGANQETQYF. DNA for the CDR3: TGTGCCAGCAGTGGGGCGAACCAAGAGACCCAGTACTTC.

This sequence joins TRBV10-1 and TRBJ1-1, with no clear D. The CDR3 is 14 amino acids. Germline-derived CDR1 and CDR2 are WNHNN and SYGVQD (reference sequence). V was shortened by 2 bases and J by 5 bases, with 12 bases between the two germline ends. DNA of the CDR3: TGCGCCAGCAGTGAGGTAGAGGGAGGGACTGAAGCTTTCTTT. Its protein product is CASSEVEGGTEAFF.

J is TRBJ2-4 and V is TRBV6-5; D unresolved. CDR3 length equals 13 residues. Germline V CDR1 and CDR2: MNHEY, SVGAGI. V dropped 4 bases and J dropped 2 bases, with 6 bases sitting between them. As DNA, the CDR3 is TGTGCCAGCAGTTCTAGAACCAAAAACATTCAGTACTTC. Its protein is CASSSRTKNIQYF.

This chain connects TRBV28 to TRBJ1-1; a possible D gene is TRBD1 (6 bases). Germline CDR1 and CDR2: MDHEN and SYDVKM. Trimming took 6 bases from V and 4 from J, leaving 15 bases between them. CDR3 size: 14 residues. CDR3 DNA sequence: TGTGCCAGCAGAAACACAGGGAAAGGCACTGAAGCTTTCTTT. This encodes CASRNTGKGTEAFF.

The genes are TRBV18 and TRBJ1-3, with TRBD1 as a possible D gene (6 bases). The germline V gene has CDR1 KGHSH and CDR2 LQKENI. The V end lost 3 bases, the J end lost 4 bases, and 16 bases lay between the germline ends. The CDR3 totals 16 residues. CDR3 in amino acids: CASSPRTETNGNTIYF. CDR3 DNA: TGTGCCAGCTCACCCCGGACAGAAACCAACGGAAACACCATATATTTT.

The chain has TRBV28 and TRBJ1-1; the D is unclear. The CDR3 extends over 13 amino acids. V lost 7 bases and J 3 bases, leaving 12 bases between the germline ends. The germline V gene encodes CDR1 MDHEN and CDR2 SYDVKM. CDR3 residues: CASIPAGDTEAFF. The CDR3 region has the DNA TGTGCCAGCATCCCCGCCGGGGACACTGAAGCTTTCTTT.

The chain has TRBV23-1 and TRBJ1-1, with D possibly being TRBD1 (6 bases). TRBV23-1 is treated as an ORF (open reading frame) with a function not yet certain. The CDR3 extends over 15 amino acids. Between the trimmed V and J ends, which lost 0 bases and 3 bases, there was a span of 11 bases. CDR3 nucleotide sequence: TGCGCCAGCAGTCAATCGGGGGGGCCGGACACTGAAGCTTTCTTT. Translating it yields CASSQSGGPDTEAFF.

The J gene is TRBJ2-7, the V gene TRBV6-5, with a tentative D call TRBD1 (5 bases). This CDR3 has 13 amino acids. Germline lookup yields CDR1 MNHEY and CDR2 SVGAGI. The ends were cut back, 2 bases at V and 2 bases at J, with 7 bases in the middle. Here the CDR3 reads CASSYDSTYEQYF. CDR3 bases: TGTGCCAGCAGTTACGACAGTACCTACGAGCAGTACTTC.

In nucleotides, the CDR3 is TGTGCCAGCAGTCTCCTAGCGGGAGCGGTGGCTGGGGAGCTGTTTTTT. Protein sequence: CASSLLAGAVAGELFF. This chain uses TRBV28 with TRBJ2-2; 10 nucleotides agree with TRBD2. This CDR3 region has 16 residues. V was clipped by 5 bases and J by 8 bases; unmatched bases: 11. Germline values: CDR1 MDHEN, CDR2 SYDVKM.

V and J are TRBV5-1 and TRBJ1-4; unclear D gene. The CDR3 is 14 amino acids. Deletions cut 3 bases from V and 5 bases from J, with 11 bases between. CDR1 and CDR2 from the germline V gene are SGHRS and YFSETQ. The CDR3 loop is CASSSTRRNEKLFF. The CDR3 coding sequence is TGCGCCAGCAGCTCGACGAGGAGAAATGAAAAACTGTTTTTT.

The genes are TRBV15 and TRBJ1-2; TRBD1 matches 8 bases. V shed 4 bases and J 8 bases; nucleotides not matched to a gene: 15. CDR3 length: 16 residues. Germline-derived CDR1 and CDR2 are LNHNV and YYDKDF (reference sequence). In DNA form, the CDR3 reads TGTGCCACCAGCAATGACTTCACTCAGGGGGCGCGGGGCTACACCTTC. Encoded protein: CATSNDFTQGARGYTF.